This TCR beta chain was observed in a study of blood T cells in healthy people across ages. Each donor gave approximately 9.5 milliliters of peripheral blood. This CDR3 has 14 residues. V shed 8 bases, J shed 8 bases, and the junction held 9 bases outside the gene matches. PCR was performed a second time for roughly 7 to 12 cycles using a sample-barcoded 5' primer and a J-beta primer mix. In TCRdb, the 5' RACE reads were re-called with MiXCR into one record per CDR3 protein. Among over 600,000 distinct CDR3 sequences listed, about 46% were seen once. A few counts support this clonotype. The chain carries TRBV12-3 or TRBV12-4 and TRBJ1-4; 9 positions match TRBD1. This receptor was taken from an elderly man in good health. The sequenced material came from blood. The CDR3 nucleotides are TGTGCCAGCGCCCCGGGGACAGGGCCGGAAAAACTGTTTTTT. Its translation is CASAPGTGPEKLFF.